The clone carrying this T cell receptor (beta chain) was detected once. Its specificity is not known. This entry belongs to a study of cytomegalovirus exposure and HLA in healthy donors. General observations from the study: The finding came from a later analysis; first-cohort TCR clusters tended to co-occur in the 110 or so validation repertoires.

The donors were members of the validation cohort, which comprised 100 to 150 subjects and was separate from the first cohort of 670 or so subjects. This table comes from immunoSEQ multiplex PCR, and its TCRdb copy is limited to in-frame clones, with some not included. The repertoire holds tens of thousands of clones, with roughly nine tenths as singletons. CDR1 is MDHEN and CDR2 is SYDVKM in the germline V gene. The CDR3 has 14 amino acids. V was trimmed by 7 bases and J by 2 bases, leaving 11 bases between them. Specimen: PBMCs. This receptor was identified in a man younger than 35 in good health and CMV-seronegative. The rearrangement uses TRBV28 and TRBJ2-2, with a weak D call TRBD2 (6 bases). The CDR3 loop is CASNQGGNTGELFF. Here the CDR3 DNA reads TGTGCCAGCAACCAGGGAGGAAACACCGGGGAGCTGTTTTTT.